Described below is a single T cell receptor (beta chain) sequence and its context. This sample is part of a study of blood T cell repertoires in COVID-19. Study-level background: Samples came from the United States, Italy and Spain, spanning acute and convalescent COVID-19. From T cells, B-cell-depleted T cells, or PBMCs came the material, which was cDNA or gDNA.

The authors' processing: The authors estimated nucleated cell counts from reference gene primer amplification. Produced via immunoSEQ multiplex PCR; TCRdb's table is partial and in-frame only. That table gives V, J and clone size, and the DNA gave D and trimming. Among about 270,000 clones listed, around nine tenths were seen once. V was clipped by 0 bases and J by 3 bases; unmatched bases: 6. Germline V gene sequence: CDR1 SGHRS, CDR2 YFSETQ. This CDR3 region has 15 residues. The origin of this receptor is a middle-aged man with active or convalescent COVID-19. The source material was peripheral blood. This chain connects TRBV5-1 to TRBJ2-7, with TRBD2 matching over 7 bases. The CDR3 nucleotides are TGCGCCAGCAGCTTGGGCGGGAGCAAGGGCTACGAGCAGTACTTC. Translating gives CASSLGGSKGYEQYF.